A selection of T cell receptor beta chains follows, all from one sample in a study of blood T cell repertoires in COVID-19. The repertoire was sequenced with immunoSEQ multiplex PCR; TCRdb's copy has only in-frame clones and lacks some. This sample has some 500,000 clones, with roughly nine tenths found just once. Sequencing was performed on peripheral blood. The receptors were gathered from a woman between 50 and 59 years old with COVID-19, enrolled during active disease. CDR3s include the opening cysteine and the closing phenylalanine or tryptophan. Fields, in order: J gene, V gene, clone size, D gene, CDR3 protein, CDR3 DNA. The D gene is left open where the match is weak. Where a row states a size, it is once, few, many or the class of an expanded clone; other rows omit it.

>TRBJ2-1|TRBV5-1|.|.
CASSWLATEQFF
TGCGCCAGCAGCTGGTTAGCCACTGAGCAGTTCTTC
>TRBJ1-2|TRBV4-1|once|TRBD1
CASSPSGTGLYGYTF
TGCGCCAGCAGCCCCTCCGGGACAGGGCTCTATGGCTACACCTTC
>TRBJ2-7|TRBV6-5|.|.
CASRRGIYEQYF
TGTGCCAGCAGGAGAGGGATCTACGAGCAGTACTTC
>TRBJ1-6|TRBV10-3|once|.
CAISDQGSYNSPLHF
TGTGCCATCAGTGACCAGGGCTCCTATAATTCACCCCTCCACTTT
>TRBJ2-3|TRBV11-3|.|TRBD1
CASSLGQGETDTQYF
TGTGCCAGCAGCTTAGGGCAGGGGGAGACAGATACGCAGTATTTT
>TRBJ1-2|TRBV12-5|.|.
CAATAPIQGYTF
TGTGCGGCGACAGCCCCCATTCAAGGCTACACCTTC
>TRBJ2-3|TRBV23-1|.|TRBD2
CASSQSVPSGYTDTQYF
TGCGCCAGCAGTCAATCGGTTCCTAGCGGATACACAGATACGCAGTATTTT
>TRBJ1-6|TRBV28|.|.
CASSSGGRNSPLHF
TGTGCCAGCAGTTCAGGTGGGCGTAATTCACCCCTCCACTTT
>TRBJ1-2|TRBV19|.|.
CASTLQGANYGYTF
TGTGCCAGTACTTTACAAGGGGCCAACTATGGCTACACCTTC
>TRBJ1-1|TRBV4-1|.|.
CASSQDPGPNTEAFF
TGCGCCAGCAGCCAAGATCCAGGGCCGAACACTGAAGCTTTCTTT
>TRBJ1-2|TRBV11-2|.|.
CASSFADYGYTF
TGTGCCAGCAGCTTCGCAGACTATGGCTACACCTTC
>TRBJ2-7|TRBV27|.|TRBD1
CASSLSKGALSYEQYF
TGTGCCAGCAGTTTATCGAAGGGGGCTCTCTCCTACGAGCAGTACTTC
>TRBJ2-1|TRBV30|.|.
CAWSVGVRTYNEQFF
TGTGCCTGGAGTGTAGGAGTCCGAACCTACAATGAGCAGTTCTTC
>TRBJ2-1|TRBV6-2/TRBV6-3|.|.
CASSPHFRIDEQFF
TGTGCCAGCAGCCCCCATTTCAGAATCGATGAGCAGTTCTTC
>TRBJ2-3|TRBV6-1|once|TRBD1
CASSENRGQTDTQYF
TGTGCCAGCAGTGAAAACAGGGGGCAGACAGATACGCAGTATTTT
>TRBJ1-2|TRBV12-3/TRBV12-4|.|.
CASSLRRIYGYTF
TGTGCCAGCAGTTTGAGGCGGATCTATGGCTACACCTTC
>TRBJ1-1|TRBV7-9|.|.
CASSLDDRKVAFF
TGTGCCAGCAGCTTAGATGACAGGAAGGTGGCTTTCTTT
>TRBJ2-7|TRBV5-1|.|.
CASSWETGTSGEQYF
TGCGCCAGCAGCTGGGAGACAGGAACCTCCGGGGAGCAGTACTTC
>TRBJ2-5|TRBV6-6|once|TRBD2
CASSTRPGLAGGHVIETQYF
TGTGCCAGCAGCACTCGACCGGGACTAGCGGGGGGGCACGTCATAGAGACCCAGTACTTC
>TRBJ1-4|TRBV5-6|.|.
CASSFGAEEKLFF
TGTGCCAGCAGCTTTGGGGCAGAAGAAAAACTGTTTTTT
>TRBJ2-3|TRBV3-1/TRBV3-2|.|.
CASSQLGATDTQYF
TGTGCCAGCAGCCAATTGGGGGCCACAGATACGCAGTATTTT
>TRBJ1-3|TRBV5-1|.|TRBD1
CASSPRGPLSGNTIYF
TGCGCCAGCAGCCCCAGGGGGCCCCTCTCTGGAAACACCATATATTTT
>TRBJ2-6|TRBV7-9|.|TRBD1
CASSWTGGSSGANVLTF
TGTGCCAGCAGCTGGACAGGGGGGAGCTCTGGGGCCAACGTCCTGACTTTC
>TRBJ2-5|TRBV27|.|.
CASTAPRGLVRQETQYF
TGTGCCAGCACCGCACCGCGGGGCCTTGTGAGGCAAGAGACCCAGTACTTC
>TRBJ2-2|TRBV5-1|.|.
CASSRKGSTANTGELFF
TGCGCCAGCAGCCGTAAGGGCTCGACAGCGAACACCGGGGAGCTGTTTTTT
>TRBJ1-4|TRBV2|.|.
CASSEFGGLPRKLFF
TGTGCCAGCAGTGAATTTGGCGGGCTTCCGAGGAAACTGTTTTTT
>TRBJ1-2|TRBV5-4|.|TRBD1
CASSVGTDNYGYTF
TGTGCCAGCAGCGTGGGGACAGATAACTATGGCTACACCTTC
>TRBJ2-2|TRBV5-1|.|.
CASSLRDYTGELFF
TGCGCCAGCAGCCTCCGGGACTACACCGGGGAGCTGTTTTTT
>TRBJ2-7|TRBV5-4|.|.
CASSLDRLREQYF
TGTGCCAGCAGCTTGGATCGTCTTCGGGAGCAGTACTTC
>TRBJ1-2|TRBV4-2|.|.
CASSQSIVGYTF
TGTGCCAGCAGCCAAAGCATCGTGGGCTACACCTTC
>TRBJ1-2|TRBV19|.|.
CASREEDRGVYGYTF
TGTGCCAGTAGGGAAGAGGACCGGGGGGTCTATGGCTACACCTTC
>TRBJ1-1|TRBV28|.|.
CASSMGGFLMNTEAFF
TGTGCCAGCAGTATGGGGGGGTTTTTGATGAACACTGAAGCTTTCTTT
>TRBJ2-6|TRBV29-1|once|.
CSVGQGISGANVLTF
TGCAGCGTTGGGCAGGGAATCTCTGGGGCCAACGTCCTGACTTTC
>TRBJ2-7|TRBV9|.|TRBD2
CASSVGLAANYEQYF
TGTGCCAGCAGCGTAGGTCTAGCGGCGAACTACGAGCAGTACTTC
>TRBJ2-3|TRBV7-9|few|.
CASQRSGRDTQYF
TGTGCCAGCCAGAGGTCGGGGAGAGATACGCAGTATTTT
>TRBJ2-7|TRBV5-4|.|TRBD1
CASSLTGGESYEQYF
TGTGCCAGCAGCCTTACAGGGGGCGAATCCTACGAGCAGTACTTC
>TRBJ1-1|TRBV19|.|.
CASSMNRNTEAFF
TGTGCCAGTAGTATGAACAGGAACACTGAAGCTTTCTTT
>TRBJ1-5|TRBV12-5|.|.
CASALATGPQHF
TGTGCTAGTGCCCTTGCGACAGGGCCCCAGCATTTT
>TRBJ1-4|TRBV28|once|.
CASTRVGALGGEKLFF
TGTGCCAGCACTAGAGTCGGCGCTCTAGGTGGGGAAAAACTGTTTTTT